Each of the 15 T cell receptor beta chains below was sequenced from the same sample in a study of control samples from healthy donors and cancer patients. The repertoire was sequenced with immunoSEQ multiplex PCR; TCRdb's copy has only in-frame clones and lacks some. The sample lists 350,000 to 450,000 clones, 75% to 95% occurring once. The sequenced sample was PBMCs. The origin of the receptors is a man in his forties with head and neck cancer.

The chain links TRBV28 to TRBJ1-3; D perhaps matches TRBD1 (5 bases). Germline V lookup: CDR1 MDHEN, CDR2 SYDVKM. The germline V and J ends were trimmed by 7 bases and 2 bases, with 9 bases remaining between them. The CDR3 is 13 residues long. The CDR3 loop reads CASKGPPGNTIYF. The CDR3 DNA reads TGTGCCAGCAAGGGACCCCCTGGAAACACCATATATTTT.

Here the CDR3 DNA reads TGTGCCAGCAGCTCCTGGACAGTCCGGCACACTGAAGCTTTCTTT. Protein product: CASSSWTVRHTEAFF. The V gene is TRBV11-2, the J gene TRBJ1-1, with a tentative D call TRBD1 (6 bases). The CDR3 sequence is 15 residues long. Germline loops: CDR1 SGHAT, CDR2 FQNNGV. The germline V and J ends were trimmed by 4 bases and 3 bases, with 15 bases remaining between them.

The rearrangement joins TRBV29-1 to TRBJ1-1; D gene uncertain. Trimming pared 1 base from V and 0 bases from J, leaving 12 bases between. The CDR3 covers 15 residues. Germline CDR1 is SQVTM and CDR2 is ANQGSEA. CDR3 sequence (DNA): TGCAGCGTTGAAGGGGCAGTCTCCCTGAACACTGAAGCTTTCTTT. Translation: CSVEGAVSLNTEAFF.

The chain has TRBV28 and TRBJ2-7, with 7 bases matching TRBD2. The CDR3 sequence is 14 residues long. The V and J ends lost 3 bases and 3 bases, in that order; junction bases with no gene match: 5. CDR1 and CDR2 from the germline V gene are MDHEN and SYDVKM. The CDR3 region is CASSLLGEGYEQYF. The CDR3 nucleotides are TGTGCCAGCAGTTTGTTGGGGGAGGGCTACGAGCAGTACTTC.

The genes are TRBV6-5 and TRBJ2-1; TRBD2 might be the D (5 bases). Deletions cut 11 bases from V and 4 bases from J, with 12 bases between. The CDR3 loop spans 12 amino acids. The germline V gene has CDR1 MNHEY and CDR2 SVGAGI. The CDR3 loop is CAAGGRYNEQFF. The CDR3 DNA reads as TGTGCCGCGGGCGGCCGTTACAATGAGCAGTTCTTC.

This sequence joins TRBV28 and TRBJ2-7, with 7 positions matching TRBD1. Germline CDR1 and CDR2: MDHEN and SYDVKM. The CDR3 runs to 16 residues. V lost 1 base, J lost 3 bases, and 9 bases stayed unmatched. The CDR3 loop is CASSLLGGQGNYEQYF. The CDR3 DNA reads as TGTGCCAGCAGTTTATTAGGGGGCCAGGGGAACTACGAGCAGTACTTC.

To note about this clone: The junction differs from germline at one of its ends, possibly a read error. The rearrangement joins TRBV7-7 to TRBJ2-5; maybe TRBD1 (6 bases). CDR3 length equals 16 residues. Per germline, CDR1 SSHAT and CDR2 FNYEAQ (reference sequence). DNA for the CDR3: TGTGCTAGCAGCCCTAGAACAGGGTTTGCTCCGGAGACCCAGTACTTC. Translating gives CASSPRTGFAPETQYF.

Concerning this clone: One end of the junction fails to match germline, which may point to a read error. This rearrangement joins TRBV7-2 to TRBJ1-6; D is uncertain. This CDR3 has 18 residues. CDR1 SGHTA and CDR2 FQGNSA come from the germline V gene. CDR3 in amino acids: CASSLAMDGRHHNSPLHF. The CDR3 DNA is TGTGCCAGCAGCCTAGCCATGGACGGCAGACACCATAATTCACCCCTCCACTTT. The full variable domain, rest sourced from reference TRBV7-2 and TRBJ1-6, is GAGVSQSPSNKVTEKGKDVELRCDPISGHTALYWYRQSLGQGLEFLIYFQGNSAPDKSGLPSDRFSAERTGGSVSTLTIQRTQQEDSAVYLCASSLAMDGRHHNSPLHFGNGTRLTVT.

The genes are TRBV28 and TRBJ1-6; D not certain. The CDR3 extends over 14 amino acids. The germline V and J ends were trimmed by 6 bases and 10 bases, with 16 bases remaining between them. CDR1 is MDHEN, CDR2 SYDVKM, per germline. The CDR3 here is CASSHDVNHSPLHF. In DNA, the CDR3 is TGTGCCAGCAGCCACGACGTTAATCACTCACCCCTCCACTTT.

This chain links TRBV28 with TRBJ2-7; TRBD1 agrees at 7 bases. The germline CDR1 and CDR2 sequences are MDHEN and SYDVKM. The CDR3 totals 13 residues. The V and J ends lost 6 bases and 7 bases, in that order; junction bases with no gene match: 9. CDR3 sequence: CASSKGATEEQYF. The DNA for the CDR3 is TGTGCCAGCAGCAAGGGGGCGACGGAAGAGCAGTACTTC.

The chain is built from TRBV25-1 and TRBJ2-5, with unresolved D. This CDR3 comprises 14 residues. V was pared by 3 bases and J by 6 bases, with 14 bases between. Per germline, CDR1 MGHDK and CDR2 SYGVNS. CDR3 amino acids: CASSDRLLSQTQYF. The CDR3 nucleotides are TGTGCCAGCAGTGACCGTCTACTAAGCCAGACCCAGTACTTC.

This clone has a single count. The rearrangement links TRBV5-1 to TRBJ1-1; D is possibly TRBD1 (5 bases). Germline V gives CDR1 SGHRS, CDR2 YFSETQ. V dropped 2 bases and J dropped 1 base, with 15 bases sitting between them. This CDR3 spans 16 amino acids. The DNA for the CDR3 is TGCGCCAGCAGCTTTCTGGGGCTTAAAACGAACACTGAAGCTTTCTTT. The encoded protein is CASSFLGLKTNTEAFF.

This chain connects TRBV28 to TRBJ2-7; possibly TRBD2 for D (5 bases). Trimming pared 8 bases from V and 1 base from J, leaving 18 bases between. CDR3 length equals 15 residues. Per germline, CDR1 MDHEN and CDR2 SYDVKM. In DNA form, the CDR3 reads TGTGCCAGCCTAAAAGGCGCGGGTTTTTCCTACGAGCAGTACTTC. Amino acid sequence: CASLKGAGFSYEQYF.

V is TRBV12-5 and J is TRBJ2-3; 8 bases are a match to TRBD2. Germline CDR1 is LGHNT and CDR2 is FRNRAP. This CDR3 has 16 residues. V shed 8 bases and J 5 bases; nucleotides not matched to a gene: 15. DNA for the CDR3: TGTGCTAGTTCTGAGCGGGGGTCCGGCGCAGGAGATACGCAGTATTTT. Translating it yields CASSERGSGAGDTQYF.

V and J are TRBV6-5 and TRBJ2-7; the D call may be TRBD1 or TRBD2 (6 bases each). With 6 bases removed from V and 6 bases from J, the gap between germline ends came to 12 bases. The CDR3 has 12 amino acids. The germline CDR1 and CDR2 sequences are MNHEY and SVGAGI. CDR3 nucleotide sequence: TGTGCCAGCAGCGTACAGGGAGGCGAGCAGTACTTC. This codes for CASSVQGGEQYF.